These 21 T cell receptor beta chains were sequenced from one sample in a study of blood T cell repertoires in COVID-19 (dated by TCRdb to between 2020 and 2021). The method was the immunoSEQ multiplex PCR assay. TCRdb took over this immuneACCESS table, retaining in-frame rearrangements with V and J assigned. Such tables are incomplete; in checked studies, under half of the missing clones stem from an unresolved V gene, and the remainder is unexplained. This sample is represented by approximately 70,000 clones; around 93% of them were singletons. In total, the top ten clones hold roughly 5% of the sample. Sequencing used peripheral blood. Receptor source: a woman aged 60-75 years with active COVID-19.

The table lists this clone with a count of one. The rearrangement joins TRBV11-2 to TRBJ2-3, with 10 nucleotides matching TRBD1. Trimming cost V 2 bases and J 2 bases; bases outside gene matches: 10. CDR1 is SGHAT, CDR2 FQNNGV, per germline. CDR3 length equals 18 residues. CDR3 sequence: CASSLRQGAITFTDTQYF. In DNA, the CDR3 is TGTGCCAGCAGCTTAAGACAGGGGGCAATAACCTTCACAGATACGCAGTATTTT. Looking up the rest from reference TRBV11-2 and TRBJ2-3 gives the full variable domain: EAGVAQSPRYKIIEKRQSVAFWCNPISGHATLYWYQQILGQGPKLLIQFQNNGVVDDSQLPKDRFSAERLKGVDSTLKIQPAKLEDSAVYLCASSLRQGAITFTDTQYFGPGTRLTVL.

The genes are TRBV9 and TRBJ2-1; a possible D gene is TRBD2 (5 bases). V was clipped by 3 bases and J by 0 bases, with 7 bases between them. This CDR3 is built from 14 residues. Germline CDR1 SGDLS, CDR2 YYNGEE. CDR3 residues: CASSGGSSYNEQFF. CDR3 nucleotides: TGTGCCAGCAGCGGAGGGAGCTCCTACAATGAGCAGTTCTTC.

This clone was seen just once. The chain employs TRBV5-1 and TRBJ2-5; TRBD1 matches 7 bases. V lost 4 bases, J lost 7 bases, and 7 bases stayed unmatched. The length of the CDR3 is 13 residues. Germline V gene data show CDR1 as SGHRS and CDR2 as YFSETQ. CDR3 residues: CASSRDSPGTQYF. CDR3 in DNA: TGCGCCAGCAGCAGGGACAGCCCCGGGACCCAGTACTTC.

The chain couples TRBV9 to TRBJ2-1; tentative D call: TRBD2 (6 bases). This CDR3 is 16 amino acids long. V lost 0 bases, J lost 3 bases, and 13 bases lay in between. CDR1 and CDR2 from the germline V gene are SGDLS and YYNGEE. The CDR3 nucleotides read TGTGCCAGCAGCGTAGGGGGGAGGACCTACTACAATGAGCAGTTCTTC. Translated, it gives CASSVGGRTYYNEQFF.

The chain employs TRBV4-1 and TRBJ2-1; TRBD2 aligns across 10 bases. The CDR3 spans 16 residues. V shed 0 bases and J 5 bases; nucleotides not matched to a gene: 4. CDR1 is MGHRA, CDR2 YSYEKL, per germline. The CDR3 reads CASSQDEREGDNEQFF. CDR3 in DNA: TGCGCCAGCAGCCAAGATGAGCGGGAGGGAGACAATGAGCAGTTCTTC.

This chain uses TRBV6-6 with TRBJ1-4, with D possibly being TRBD1 (6 bases). V shed 7 bases and J shed 6 bases, with 12 bases lying between them. CDR1 is MNHNY and CDR2 is SVGAGI in the germline V gene (reference sequence). This CDR3 is 13 amino acids long. CDR3 bases: TGTGCCAGCATGGCGGGGGCGGATGAAAAACTGTTTTTT. It is translated as CASMAGADEKLFF.

The chain uses TRBV23-1 and TRBJ2-3; TRBD1 matches 7 bases. TRBV23-1 carries the ORF label, with uncertain function. V was clipped by 2 bases and J by 3 bases; unmatched bases: 5. The CDR3 extends over 15 amino acids. The CDR3 bases are TGCGCCAGCAGTCAAAGACAGGGACAAACAGATACGCAGTATTTT. It translates to CASSQRQGQTDTQYF.

This chain uses TRBV28 with TRBJ2-5; D may be TRBD2 (5 bases). The V end lost 6 bases, the J end lost 7 bases, and 15 bases lay between the germline ends. Germline values: CDR1 MDHEN, CDR2 SYDVKM. The CDR3 length is 13 residues. CDR3 nucleotide sequence: TGTGCCAGCAGGGTGGAGGTGGTGGGGACCCAGTACTTC. Translation gives CASRVEVVGTQYF. The entire variable domain, with the rest obtained from reference TRBV28 and TRBJ2-5, is as follows: DVKVTQSSRYLVKRTGEKVFLECVQDMDHENMFWYRQDPGLGLRLIYFSYDVKMKEKGDIPEGYSVSREKKERFSLILESASTNQTSMYLCASRVEVVGTQYFGPGTRLLVL.

The chain combines TRBV7-9 with TRBJ1-5, with 8 bases lining up with TRBD1. The germline V gene encodes CDR1 SEHNR and CDR2 FQNEAQ (reference sequence). This CDR3 has 15 residues. J gave up 6 bases and V 1 base, and 5 bases lay outside the gene matches. CDR3 region: CASSLGTGGSQPQHF. CDR3 bases: TGTGCCAGCAGCTTAGGAACAGGGGGAAGTCAGCCCCAGCATTTT.

The genes are TRBV6-5 and TRBJ2-5; TRBD1 is a possible D gene (6 bases). The CDR3 spans 11 residues. Germline CDR1 and CDR2: MNHEY and SVGAGI. The CDR3 spells CANRAQETQYF. The CDR3 nucleotides read TGTGCGAACAGGGCTCAAGAGACCCAGTACTTC.

This CDR3 is CASSIRVGDSPLHF. CDR3 bases: TGTGCCAGTAGTATACGGGTAGGAGATTCACCCCTCCACTTT. The rearrangement links TRBV19 to TRBJ1-6; D is undetermined. This CDR3 comprises 14 residues. V shed 2 bases and J shed 8 bases, with 10 bases lying between them. Germline CDR1 is LNHDA and CDR2 is SQIVND (reference sequence).

This clone is large in the sample. The gene calls are TRBV6-5 and TRBJ1-6, with D perhaps matching TRBD1 (6 bases). Trimming took off 6 bases at V and 8 bases at J, with 11 bases between the two ends. From germline, CDR1 is MNHEY and CDR2 SVGAGI. This CDR3 is built from 13 residues. CDR3 region: CASSDRNDSPLHF. The CDR3 DNA reads as TGTGCCAGCAGCGACAGGAATGATTCACCCCTCCACTTT.

The chain recombines TRBV3-1 (or the pseudogene TRBV3-2) with TRBJ2-3; D is possibly TRBD2 (5 bases). CDR1 and CDR2 from the germline V gene are LGHDT and YNNKEL (reference sequence). This CDR3 is 14 amino acids long. The ends were cut back, 4 bases at V and 8 bases at J, with 16 bases in the middle. CDR3 coding DNA: TGTGCCAGCAGCCCGCGGGCTTGGGTATTTACGCAGTATTTT. Translated, it gives CASSPRAWVFTQYF.

The chain has TRBV6-1 and TRBJ2-4; D is undetermined. CDR3 length equals 14 residues. Deletions cut 1 base from V and 7 bases from J, with 11 bases between. Germline CDR1 and CDR2: MNHNS and SASEGT. This CDR3 reads CASSEDGLRNIQYF. CDR3 DNA sequence: TGTGCCAGCAGTGAAGACGGTTTACGGAACATTCAGTACTTC.

The rearrangement links TRBV3-1 (or the pseudogene TRBV3-2) to TRBJ2-1; 7 bases fit TRBD2. Germline V gene sequence: CDR1 LGHDT, CDR2 YNNKEL (reference sequence). J was trimmed by 10 bases and V by 3 bases; bases with no gene match: 3. The length of the CDR3 is 12 residues. Written as DNA, the CDR3 is TGTGCCAGCAGCCACTCACTAGCGGAGCAGTTCTTC. As protein: CASSHSLAEQFF.

This sequence joins TRBV5-1 and TRBJ2-1; tentatively, D is TRBD2 (5 bases). The CDR3 runs 17 residues. Trimming removed 0 bases at V and 0 bases at J, with 13 bases between. Germline V lookup: CDR1 SGHRS, CDR2 YFSETQ. Here the CDR3 DNA reads TGCGCCAGCAGCTTGGGACCTAGCTCAAGCTCCTACAATGAGCAGTTCTTC. Translation: CASSLGPSSSSYNEQFF.

V gene TRBV19 combines with J gene TRBJ1-4; 10 nucleotides match TRBD1. Trimming removed 4 bases from V and 7 bases from J; junction bases left unmatched: 3. Germline loops: CDR1 LNHDA, CDR2 SQIVND (reference sequence). CDR3 length: 14 residues. CDR3 sequence: CASSRQGATEKLFF. The CDR3 coding sequence is TGTGCCAGTAGTAGACAGGGGGCGACTGAAAAACTGTTTTTT. Complete variable domain (other parts from reference TRBV19 and TRBJ1-4): DGGITQSPKYLFRKEGQNVTLSCEQNLNHDAMYWYRQDPGQGLRLIYYSQIVNDFQKGDIAEGYSVSREKKESFPLTVTSAQKNPTAFYLCASSRQGATEKLFFGSGTQLSVL.

The J gene is TRBJ2-3, the V gene TRBV10-2; a weak D match, TRBD2 (6 bases). Trimming cost V 3 bases and J 2 bases, with 9 bases left between them. The germline V gene encodes CDR1 WSHSY and CDR2 SAAADI. The CDR3 sequence is 14 residues long. CDR3 sequence (DNA): TGCGCCAGCAGTGACGCGGGGCCCACAGATACGCAGTATTTT. It encodes CASSDAGPTDTQYF.

V gene TRBV6-5 combines with J gene TRBJ1-2; D is perhaps TRBD1 (6 bases). The CDR3 covers 12 residues. CDR1 is MNHEY, CDR2 SVGAGI, per germline. Trimming shortened V by 11 bases and J by 8 bases, and 18 bases separated the two germline ends. CDR3 protein: CASYRGAGGYTF. CDR3 nucleotide sequence: TGTGCCTCCTATCGGGGGGCAGGCGGCTACACCTTC.

In this sample, this clone turned up a few times. The CDR3 DNA sequence: TGTGCCAGCAGCCAAGATCTTCGGGGGTCACCCCTCCACTTT. It yields the protein CASSQDLRGSPLHF. V and J are TRBV14 and TRBJ1-6; possible D gene TRBD1, 5 bases. The CDR3 covers 14 residues. Between the trimmed V and J ends, which lost 0 bases and 10 bases, there was a span of 10 bases. Germline values: CDR1 SGHDN, CDR2 FVKESK.

CDR3 bases: TGTGCCAGCAGAGGACAGGATAATTCACCCCTCCACTTT. This codes for CASRGQDNSPLHF. J is TRBJ1-6 and V is TRBV28, with 7 bases that match TRBD1. Germline trimming cut 6 bases from V and 5 bases from J; bases unmatched to any gene: 1. Germline loops: CDR1 MDHEN, CDR2 SYDVKM. The CDR3 consists of 13 residues. The variable domain in full, completed from reference TRBV28 and TRBJ1-6, reads DVKVTQSSRYLVKRTGEKVFLECVQDMDHENMFWYRQDPGLGLRLIYFSYDVKMKEKGDIPEGYSVSREKKERFSLILESASTNQTSMYLCASRGQDNSPLHFGNGTRLTVT.